The 21 T cell receptor beta chains listed next were all sequenced from one sample in a study of cytomegalovirus exposure and HLA in healthy donors. Primers included in the PCR were 60 Vbeta and 13 Jbeta primers. Assay: immunoSEQ multiplex PCR; the TCRdb copy retains only in-frame clones and omits some. The repertoire holds some 110,000 clones, nearly 15% seen once, with roughly 0.8% in the top ten. The sample comprised PBMCs. These receptors were obtained from a female donor in good health and CMV-seronegative.

The chain couples TRBV20-1 to TRBJ2-1; TRBD2 matches at 9 bases. The V and J ends lost 5 bases and 15 bases, in that order; junction bases with no gene match: 8. Per germline, CDR1 DFQATT and CDR2 SNEGSKA (reference sequence). This CDR3 comprises 11 residues. The CDR3 region has the DNA TGCAGTGCTCCATGGCGGGGGGGCCCGTTCTTC. This sequence encodes CSAPWRGGPFF.

V is TRBV6-5 and J is TRBJ2-7; 7 positions agree with TRBD2. The CDR3 sequence is 14 residues long. In germline, CDR1 is MNHEY, CDR2 SVGAGI. The ends lost 6 bases at V and 6 bases at J; junction bases unmatched: 11. For the CDR3, the DNA is TGTGCCAGCAGCCCCGGGGGGTCTCGCGCCGAGCAGTACTTC. Amino acids: CASSPGGSRAEQYF.

Only a few counts were recorded for this clone. The rearrangement joins TRBV6-5 to TRBJ2-5; D perhaps matches TRBD2 (5 bases). This CDR3 region has 13 residues. CDR1 MNHEY and CDR2 SVGAGI come from the germline V gene. V was cut by 4 bases and J by 5 bases, with 11 bases left in between. CDR3 amino acids: CASSLRGGETQYF. In nucleotides, the CDR3 is TGTGCCAGCAGTTTACGGGGTGGTGAGACCCAGTACTTC.

This clone was observed a few times. The V and J genes are TRBV7-2 and TRBJ1-2; D gene ambiguous. The germline CDR1 and CDR2 sequences are SGHTA and FQGNSA. V was clipped by 5 bases and J by 0 bases, with 10 bases between them. This CDR3 contains 14 residues. This CDR3 is CASSRNRANYGYTF. The CDR3, as DNA: TGTGCCAGCAGCCGAAACCGGGCTAACTATGGCTACACCTTC.

The genes are TRBV30 and TRBJ1-2, with D unclear. The CDR3 is made up of 13 amino acids. Germline V gene lookup returns CDR1 GTSNPN and CDR2 SVGIG (reference sequence). V lost 1 base to trimming and J lost 4 bases, with 10 bases between them. For the CDR3, the DNA is TGTGCCTGGAGTGGCAACCGAGGCTATGGCTACACCTTC. The encoded protein is CAWSGNRGYGYTF.

This clone appeared a few times. The chain joins TRBV7-2 to TRBJ2-5, with D possibly being TRBD1 (5 bases). The germline V gene encodes CDR1 SGHTA and CDR2 FQGNSA. The CDR3 has 14 amino acids. V lost 1 base to trimming and J lost 4 bases, with 10 bases between them. DNA of the CDR3: TGTGCCAGCAGCTTAGATGTGGGGCGAGAGACCCAGTACTTC. Residues: CASSLDVGRETQYF.

The J gene is TRBJ1-2, the V gene TRBV19, with 10 bases that match TRBD1. With V trimmed by 6 bases and J by 3 bases, 4 bases remained unmatched. This CDR3 comprises 14 residues. Looked up from germline, CDR1 is LNHDA and CDR2 is SQIVND (reference sequence). Here the CDR3 reads CASRRQGADYGYTF. In DNA, the CDR3 is TGTGCCAGTAGGAGACAGGGGGCGGACTATGGCTACACCTTC. Based on the CDR3 plus reference TRBV19 and TRBJ1-2, the full variable domain is DGGITQSPKYLFRKEGQNVTLSCEQNLNHDAMYWYRQDPGQGLRLIYYSQIVNDFQKGDIAEGYSVSREKKESFPLTVTSAQKNPTAFYLCASRRQGADYGYTFGSGTRLTVV.

This rearrangement joins TRBV5-8 to TRBJ1-5, with 10 bases that match TRBD1. Unmatched junction bases numbered 10, after V lost 1 base and J lost 3 bases. The CDR3 has 18 amino acids. Germline CDR1 is SGHTS and CDR2 is YDEGEE. The CDR3 protein is CASSLLFSGTGVNQPQHF. In DNA, the CDR3 is TGTGCCAGCAGCTTGCTATTTTCCGGGACAGGGGTCAATCAGCCCCAGCATTTT.

This clone was counted only a few times. V gene TRBV5-6 combines with J gene TRBJ2-7, with D hard to call. CDR3 size: 14 residues. Germline CDR1 SGHDT, CDR2 YYEEEE. Trimming took 0 bases from V and 5 from J, leaving 12 bases between them. The CDR3 DNA is TGTGCCAGCAGCTTGGACCTCAGGCTACACGAGCAGTACTTC. It translates to CASSLDLRLHEQYF.

This clone has only a few counts. The chain has TRBV5-1 and TRBJ1-1; D perhaps matches TRBD1 (6 bases). This CDR3 is built from 14 residues. V was shortened by 4 bases and J by 2 bases, with 12 bases between the two germline ends. Germline CDR1 reads SGHRS; CDR2 reads YFSETQ. CDR3 residues: CASSGTGFNTEAFF. CDR3 in DNA: TGCGCCAGCAGCGGCACAGGGTTCAACACTGAAGCTTTCTTT.

The V and J genes are TRBV9 and TRBJ1-2; TRBD1 is a possible D gene (6 bases). The germline V and J ends were trimmed by 0 bases and 8 bases, with 11 bases remaining between them. The CDR3 runs to 13 residues. The V gene's germline CDR1 is SGDLS and CDR2 YYNGEE. The CDR3 here is CASSVVPGEGYTF. The CDR3 DNA reads TGTGCCAGCAGCGTAGTGCCAGGGGAGGGCTACACCTTC.

The chain combines TRBV19 with TRBJ2-7; 9 bases fit TRBD2. J was trimmed by 0 bases and V by 7 bases; bases with no gene match: 10. CDR1 and CDR2 from the germline V gene are LNHDA and SQIVND (reference sequence). This CDR3 region has 16 residues. This CDR3 reads CASIETSGPHSYEQYF. CDR3 DNA sequence: TGTGCCAGTATTGAGACTAGCGGACCTCACTCCTACGAGCAGTACTTC. Filled out from reference TRBV19 and TRBJ2-7, the complete variable domain reads DGGITQSPKYLFRKEGQNVTLSCEQNLNHDAMYWYRQDPGQGLRLIYYSQIVNDFQKGDIAEGYSVSREKKESFPLTVTSAQKNPTAFYLCASIETSGPHSYEQYFGPGTRLTVT.

CDR3 sequence reads: CASSLPRSQNTGELFF. The CDR3 nucleotides read TGTGCCAGCAGCTTACCCCGGAGTCAGAACACCGGGGAGCTGTTTTTT. The chain recombines TRBV7-8 with TRBJ2-2, with D unclear. Germline lookup yields CDR1 SGHVS and CDR2 FQNEAQ. This CDR3 is 16 amino acids long. Trimming pared 2 bases from V and 1 base from J, leaving 11 bases between. Combining the CDR3 with reference TRBV7-8 and TRBJ2-2 gives the whole variable domain GAGVSQSPRYKVAKRGQDVALRCDPISGHVSLFWYQQALGQGPEFLTYFQNEAQLDKSGLPSDRFFAERPEGSVSTLKIQRTQQEDSAVYLCASSLPRSQNTGELFFGEGSRLTVL.

The genes are TRBV4-1 and TRBJ2-7, with 7 bases aligning to TRBD1. This CDR3 has 15 residues. The J segment lost 0 bases and the V segment lost 3 bases, leaving 5 bases of the junction unmatched. Germline V lookup: CDR1 MGHRA, CDR2 YSYEKL. The CDR3 coding sequence is TGCGCCAGCAGCCACTCGGGACAGAGCTCCTACGAGCAGTACTTC. Translating it yields CASSHSGQSSYEQYF.

This chain uses TRBV7-6 with TRBJ1-1; 9 bases align to TRBD1. CDR1 and CDR2 (germline): SGHVS, FNYEAQ. V was pared by 5 bases and J by 3 bases, with 16 bases of the junction left unmatched. The CDR3 extends over 18 amino acids. DNA for the CDR3: TGTGCCAGCAGCCATCTTAAACGTAGGGACAGGGTACACACTGAAGCTTTCTTT. Translating it yields CASSHLKRRDRVHTEAFF. The entire variable domain, with the rest obtained from reference TRBV7-6 and TRBJ1-1, is as follows: GAGVSQSPRYKVTKRGQDVALRCDPISGHVSLYWYRQALGQGPEFLTYFNYEAQQDKSGLPNDRFSAERPEGSISTLTIQRTEQRDSAMYRCASSHLKRRDRVHTEAFFGQGTRLTVV.

This clone was observed a handful of times. CDR3 DNA: TGTGCCAGCAGTTACTCGGCAGGGGAGGGTACAGATACGCAGTATTTT. Protein: CASSYSAGEGTDTQYF. The genes are TRBV6-5 and TRBJ2-3; D perhaps matches TRBD2 (7 bases). The CDR3 length is 16 residues. V dropped 0 bases and J dropped 3 bases, with 13 bases sitting between them. Germline values: CDR1 MNHEY, CDR2 SVGAGI.

This sequence joins TRBV27 and TRBJ2-5; TRBD2 matches at 8 bases. This CDR3 is 15 amino acids long. V was clipped by 3 bases and J by 4 bases; unmatched bases: 7. Germline CDR1 MNHEY, CDR2 SMNVEV (reference sequence). DNA of the CDR3: TGTGCCAGCAGTTTCTCGGATACTAGCGGAGAGACCCAGTACTTC. Protein: CASSFSDTSGETQYF.

CDR3 region: CASSYRNLAGGEQFF. The DNA of the CDR3 is TGTGCCAGCAGTTACCGGAATCTAGCGGGAGGGGAGCAGTTCTTC. V is TRBV6-6 and J is TRBJ2-1; 12 bases align to TRBD2. Losses at the gene ends were 2 bases for V and 10 bases for J; bases not matched to a gene: 6. The CDR3 consists of 15 residues. Germline CDR1 reads MNHNY; CDR2 reads SVGAGI (reference sequence).

The V and J genes are TRBV7-2 and TRBJ1-5, with 11 bases identical to TRBD1. The CDR3 consists of 15 residues. Germline V lookup: CDR1 SGHTA, CDR2 FQGNSA. Trimming cost V 8 bases and J 12 bases; bases outside gene matches: 15. The CDR3 bases are TGTGCCAGCGGGTCCGCAAGAGGACAGGGGGCGAGCCAGCATTTT. It specifies CASGSARGQGASQHF. Full variable domain (outside the CDR3, taken from reference TRBV7-2 and TRBJ1-5): GAGVSQSPSNKVTEKGKDVELRCDPISGHTALYWYRQSLGQGLEFLIYFQGNSAPDKSGLPSDRFSAERTGGSVSTLTIQRTQQEDSAVYLCASGSARGQGASQHFGDGTRLSIL.

The rearrangement joins TRBV4-2 to TRBJ1-5; 7 nucleotides line up with TRBD1. The V gene end was trimmed by 0 bases and the J gene end by 6 bases; junction bases not matched to a gene: 8. CDR1 LGHNA and CDR2 YNFKEQ come from the germline V gene. The CDR3 has 16 residues. CDR3 DNA: TGTGCCAGCAGCCAAGATCGGGGAACAGGGGCTCAGCCCCAGCATTTT. As protein: CASSQDRGTGAQPQHF.

This clone was seen a few times. This chain connects TRBV30 to TRBJ2-6, with D unresolved. Germline CDR1 GTSNPN, CDR2 SVGIG (reference sequence). The V gene lost 1 base and the J gene lost 4 bases, with 8 bases spanning the gap. CDR3 length: 14 residues. In nucleotides, the CDR3 is TGTGCCTGGAGTGGAGGAGTCGGGGCCAACGTCCTGACTTTC. Protein sequence: CAWSGGVGANVLTF. The complete variable domain, with remaining parts taken from reference TRBV30 and TRBJ2-6, reads SQTIHQWPATLVQPVGSPLSLECTVEGTSNPNLYWYRQAAGRGLQLLFYSVGIGQISSEVPQNLSASRPQDRQFILSSKKLLLSDSGFYLCAWSGGVGANVLTFGAGSRLTVL.